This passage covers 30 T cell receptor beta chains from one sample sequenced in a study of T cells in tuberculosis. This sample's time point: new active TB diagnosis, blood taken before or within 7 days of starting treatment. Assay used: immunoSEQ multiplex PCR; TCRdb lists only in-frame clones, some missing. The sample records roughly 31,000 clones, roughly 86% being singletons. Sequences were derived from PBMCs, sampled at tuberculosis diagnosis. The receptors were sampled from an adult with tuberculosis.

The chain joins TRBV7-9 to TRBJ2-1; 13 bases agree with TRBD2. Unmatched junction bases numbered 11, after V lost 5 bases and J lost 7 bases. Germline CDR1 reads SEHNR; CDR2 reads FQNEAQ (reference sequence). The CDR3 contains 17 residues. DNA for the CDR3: TGTGCCAGCAGCCGGGCCGGGACTAGCGGGATTCGGAATGAGCAGTTCTTC. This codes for CASSRAGTSGIRNEQFF.

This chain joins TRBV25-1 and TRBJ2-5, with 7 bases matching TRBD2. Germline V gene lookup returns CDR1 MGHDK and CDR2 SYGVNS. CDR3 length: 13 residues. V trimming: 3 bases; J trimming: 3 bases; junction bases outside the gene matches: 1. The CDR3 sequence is CASSEGGEETQYF. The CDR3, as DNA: TGTGCCAGCAGTGAGGGGGGGGAAGAGACCCAGTACTTC.

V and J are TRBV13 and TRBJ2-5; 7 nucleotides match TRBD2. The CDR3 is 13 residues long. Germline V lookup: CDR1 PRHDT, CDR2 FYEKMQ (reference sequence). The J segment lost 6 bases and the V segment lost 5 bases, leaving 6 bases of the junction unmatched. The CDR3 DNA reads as TGTGCCAGCAGCCTCACTAGCGCCAAGACCCAGTACTTC. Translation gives CASSLTSAKTQYF.

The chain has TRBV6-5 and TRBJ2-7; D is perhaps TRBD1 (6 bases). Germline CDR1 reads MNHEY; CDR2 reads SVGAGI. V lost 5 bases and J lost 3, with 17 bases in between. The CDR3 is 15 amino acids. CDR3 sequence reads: CASSPHTGTSYEQYF. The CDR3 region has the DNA TGTGCCAGCAGTCCTCACACCGGGACAAGCTACGAGCAGTACTTC.

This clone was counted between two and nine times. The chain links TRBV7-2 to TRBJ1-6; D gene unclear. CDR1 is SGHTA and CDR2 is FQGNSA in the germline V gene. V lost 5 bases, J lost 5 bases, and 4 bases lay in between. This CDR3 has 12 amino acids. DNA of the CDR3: TGTGCCAGCAGCCAAAATAATTCACCCCTCCACTTT. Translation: CASSQNNSPLHF.

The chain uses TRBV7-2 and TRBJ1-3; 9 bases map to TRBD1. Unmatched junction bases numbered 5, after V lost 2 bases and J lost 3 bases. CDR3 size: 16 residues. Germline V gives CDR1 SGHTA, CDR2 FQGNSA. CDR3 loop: CASSLQGQGIGNTIYF. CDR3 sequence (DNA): TGTGCCAGCAGCTTACAAGGACAGGGGATTGGAAACACCATATATTTT. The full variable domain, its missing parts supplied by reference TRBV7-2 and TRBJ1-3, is GAGVSQSPSNKVTEKGKDVELRCDPISGHTALYWYRQSLGQGLEFLIYFQGNSAPDKSGLPSDRFSAERTGGSVSTLTIQRTQQEDSAVYLCASSLQGQGIGNTIYFGEGSWLTVV.

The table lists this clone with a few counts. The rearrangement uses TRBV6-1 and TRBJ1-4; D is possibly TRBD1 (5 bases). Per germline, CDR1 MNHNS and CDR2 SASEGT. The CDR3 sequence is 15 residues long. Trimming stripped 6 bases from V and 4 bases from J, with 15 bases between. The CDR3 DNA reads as TGTGCCAGCAGACTCGGACGGGGGGATAATGAAAAACTGTTTTTT. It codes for CASRLGRGDNEKLFF.

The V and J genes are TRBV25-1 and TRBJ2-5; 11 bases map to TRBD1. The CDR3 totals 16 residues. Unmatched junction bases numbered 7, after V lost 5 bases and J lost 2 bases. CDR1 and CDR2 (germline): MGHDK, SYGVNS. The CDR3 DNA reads TGTGCCAGCAGTAAAAGCCGGGACAGGGGGCAAGAGACCCAGTACTTC. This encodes CASSKSRDRGQETQYF.

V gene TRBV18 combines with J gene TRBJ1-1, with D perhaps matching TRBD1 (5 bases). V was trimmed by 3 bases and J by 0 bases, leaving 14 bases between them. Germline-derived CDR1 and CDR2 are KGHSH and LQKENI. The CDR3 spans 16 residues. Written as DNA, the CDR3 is TGTGCCAGCTCACCGGTCACAGGTTCCATGAACACTGAAGCTTTCTTT. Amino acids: CASSPVTGSMNTEAFF.

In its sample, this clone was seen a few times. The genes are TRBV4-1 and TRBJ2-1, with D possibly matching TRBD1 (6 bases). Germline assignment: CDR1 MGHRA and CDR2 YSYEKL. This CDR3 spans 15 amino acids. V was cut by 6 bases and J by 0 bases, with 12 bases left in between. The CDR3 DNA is TGCGCCAGCAGAACAGGGACGCCCTCCTACAATGAGCAGTTCTTC. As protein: CASRTGTPSYNEQFF.

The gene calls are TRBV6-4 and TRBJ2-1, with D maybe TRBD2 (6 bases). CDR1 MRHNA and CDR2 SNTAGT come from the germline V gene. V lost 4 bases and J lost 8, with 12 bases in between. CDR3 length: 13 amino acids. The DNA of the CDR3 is TGTGCCAGCAGTGTCGGGGGATACGATGAGCAGTTCTTC. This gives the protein CASSVGGYDEQFF.

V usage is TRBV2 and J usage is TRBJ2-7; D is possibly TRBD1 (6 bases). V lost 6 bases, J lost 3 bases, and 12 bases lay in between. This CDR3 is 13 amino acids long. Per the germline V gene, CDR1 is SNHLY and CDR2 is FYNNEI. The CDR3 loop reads CASSPGVVYEQYF. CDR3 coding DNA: TGTGCCAGCAGCCCAGGGGTCGTCTACGAGCAGTACTTC.

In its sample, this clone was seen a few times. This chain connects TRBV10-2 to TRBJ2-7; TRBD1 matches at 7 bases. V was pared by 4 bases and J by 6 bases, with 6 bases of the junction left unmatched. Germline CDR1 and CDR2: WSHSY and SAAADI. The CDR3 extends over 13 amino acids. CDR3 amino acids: CASSALGGREQYF. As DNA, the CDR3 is TGCGCCAGCAGTGCGCTAGGGGGCCGCGAGCAGTACTTC.

CDR3 nucleotides: TGTGCCACCAGCCAAGCTCTAGCGGGAGCGGACACCGGGGAGCTGTTTTTT. Translated, it gives CATSQALAGADTGELFF. The V call is TRBV15, the J call TRBJ2-2; 10 bases are a match to TRBD2. From germline, CDR1 is LNHNV and CDR2 YYDKDF (reference sequence). The V gene end was trimmed by 5 bases and the J gene end by 3 bases; junction bases not matched to a gene: 9. CDR3 length equals 17 residues.

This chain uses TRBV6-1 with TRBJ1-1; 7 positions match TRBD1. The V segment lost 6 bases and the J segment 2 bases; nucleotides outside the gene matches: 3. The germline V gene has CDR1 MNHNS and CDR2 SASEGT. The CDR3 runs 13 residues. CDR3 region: CASRGTANTEAFF. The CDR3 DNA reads TGTGCCAGCAGGGGGACAGCTAACACTGAAGCTTTCTTT.

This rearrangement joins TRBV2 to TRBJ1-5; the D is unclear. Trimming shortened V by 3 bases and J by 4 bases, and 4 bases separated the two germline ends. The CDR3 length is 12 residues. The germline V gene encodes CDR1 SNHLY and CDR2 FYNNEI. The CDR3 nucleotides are TGTGCCAGCAGTGAGTCTAATCAGCCCCAGCATTTT. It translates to CASSESNQPQHF.

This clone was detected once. The CDR3 reads CASSPRTSTDTQYF. CDR3 sequence (DNA): TGTGCCAGCAGTCCCAGAACCAGCACAGATACGCAGTATTTT. This chain joins TRBV5-5 and TRBJ2-3; D ambiguous. The V gene's germline CDR1 is SGHKS and CDR2 YYEKEE (reference sequence). Trimming took 5 bases from V and 0 from J, leaving 10 bases between them. This CDR3 is built from 14 residues.

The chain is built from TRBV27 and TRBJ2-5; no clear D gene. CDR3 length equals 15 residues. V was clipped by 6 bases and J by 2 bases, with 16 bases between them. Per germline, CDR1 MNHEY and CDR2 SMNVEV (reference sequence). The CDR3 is CASRRSLQRQETQYF. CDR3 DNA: TGTGCCAGCAGACGGTCCCTCCAACGACAAGAGACCCAGTACTTC.

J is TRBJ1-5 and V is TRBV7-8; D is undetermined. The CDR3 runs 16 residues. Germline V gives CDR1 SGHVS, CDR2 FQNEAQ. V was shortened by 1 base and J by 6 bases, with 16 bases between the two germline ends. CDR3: CASSLGGDGRVQPQHF. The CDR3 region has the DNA TGTGCCAGCAGCTTAGGTGGCGACGGCCGGGTTCAGCCCCAGCATTTT.

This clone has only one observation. This CDR3 reads CASSLWTSGTSYEQYF. CDR3 sequence (DNA): TGTGCCAGCAGTTTATGGACTAGCGGGACGTCCTACGAGCAGTACTTC. J is TRBJ2-7 and V is TRBV28, with 11 bases fitting TRBD2. The germline gives CDR1 MDHEN, CDR2 SYDVKM. V shed 0 bases and J 1 base; nucleotides not matched to a gene: 2. This CDR3 is built from 16 residues.

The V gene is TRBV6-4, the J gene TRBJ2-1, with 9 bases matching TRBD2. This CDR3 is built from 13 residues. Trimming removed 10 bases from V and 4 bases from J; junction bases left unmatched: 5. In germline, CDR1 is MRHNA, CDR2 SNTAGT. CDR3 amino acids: CATSSGVYNEQFF. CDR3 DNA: TGTGCCACCTCTAGCGGGGTATACAATGAGCAGTTCTTC.

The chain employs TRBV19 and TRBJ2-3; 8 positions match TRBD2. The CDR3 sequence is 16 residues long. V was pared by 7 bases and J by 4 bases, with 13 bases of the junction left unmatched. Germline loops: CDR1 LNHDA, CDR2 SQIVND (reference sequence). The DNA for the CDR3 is TGTGCCAGTACTCCCCCGGGGGGGAGCGCTCCAGATACGCAGTATTTT. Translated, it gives CASTPPGGSAPDTQYF.

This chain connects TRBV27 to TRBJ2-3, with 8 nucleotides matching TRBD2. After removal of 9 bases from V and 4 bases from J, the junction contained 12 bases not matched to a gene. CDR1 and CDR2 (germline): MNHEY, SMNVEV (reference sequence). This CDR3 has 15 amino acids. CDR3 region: CARDRAGGRSDTQYF. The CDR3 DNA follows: TGTGCCAGGGACCGGGCGGGGGGCAGATCAGATACGCAGTATTTT.

CDR3 DNA: TGTGCCAGCAGCTTCGATTCAGGGGGCGGAGGCTACACCTTC. Protein: CASSFDSGGGGYTF. The chain links TRBV5-6 to TRBJ1-2; 8 nucleotides agree with TRBD1. The CDR3 runs 14 residues. Trimming at V came to 2 bases and at J to 8 bases, leaving 8 bases not matched to a gene. Germline lookup yields CDR1 SGHDT and CDR2 YYEEEE.

Here the CDR3 DNA reads TGTGCCAGCAGCGTAGCCCCAACAGGGACCAACTATGGCTACACCTTC. Translated, it gives CASSVAPTGTNYGYTF. The chain employs TRBV9 and TRBJ1-2; TRBD1 is a possible D gene (6 bases). This CDR3 has 16 residues. V lost 0 bases, J lost 2 bases, and 14 bases lay in between. Germline V gene lookup returns CDR1 SGDLS and CDR2 YYNGEE.

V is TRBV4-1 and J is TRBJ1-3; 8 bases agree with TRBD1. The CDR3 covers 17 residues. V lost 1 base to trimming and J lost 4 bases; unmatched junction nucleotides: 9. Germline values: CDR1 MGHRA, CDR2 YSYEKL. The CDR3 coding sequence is TGCGCCAGCAGCCAAGCCGGTAAACAGGGGGGCGGAAACACCATATATTTT. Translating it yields CASSQAGKQGGGNTIYF.

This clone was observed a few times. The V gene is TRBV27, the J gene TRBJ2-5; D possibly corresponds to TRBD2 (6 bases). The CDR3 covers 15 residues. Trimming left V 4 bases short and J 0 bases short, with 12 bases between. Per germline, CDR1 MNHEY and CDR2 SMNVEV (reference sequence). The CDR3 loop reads CASSSRRTNQETQYF. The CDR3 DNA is TGTGCCAGCAGTTCGAGACGGACTAACCAAGAGACCCAGTACTTC.

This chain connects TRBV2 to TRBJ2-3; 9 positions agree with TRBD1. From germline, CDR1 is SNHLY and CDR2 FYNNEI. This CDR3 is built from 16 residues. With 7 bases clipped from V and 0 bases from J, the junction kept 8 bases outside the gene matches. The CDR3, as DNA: TGTGCCAGCATTCCCGGGACAGGGTACAGCACAGATACGCAGTATTTT. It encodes CASIPGTGYSTDTQYF. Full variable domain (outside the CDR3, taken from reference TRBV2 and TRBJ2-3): EPEVTQTPSHQVTQMGQEVILRCVPISNHLYFYWYRQILGQKVEFLVSFYNNEISEKSEIFDDQFSVERPDGSNFTLKIRSTKLEDSAMYFCASIPGTGYSTDTQYFGPGTRLTVL.

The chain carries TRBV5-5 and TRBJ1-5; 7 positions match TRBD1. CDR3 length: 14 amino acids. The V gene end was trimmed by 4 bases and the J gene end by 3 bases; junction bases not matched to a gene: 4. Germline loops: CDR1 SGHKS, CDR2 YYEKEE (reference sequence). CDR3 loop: CASSADRANQPQHF. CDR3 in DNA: TGTGCCAGCAGCGCTGACAGGGCCAATCAGCCCCAGCATTTT. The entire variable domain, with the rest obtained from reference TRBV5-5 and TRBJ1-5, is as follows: DAGVTQSPTHLIKTRGQQVTLRCSPISGHKSVSWYQQVLGQGPQFIFQYYEKEERGRGNFPDRFSARQFPNYSSELNVNALLLGDSALYLCASSADRANQPQHFGDGTRLSIL.

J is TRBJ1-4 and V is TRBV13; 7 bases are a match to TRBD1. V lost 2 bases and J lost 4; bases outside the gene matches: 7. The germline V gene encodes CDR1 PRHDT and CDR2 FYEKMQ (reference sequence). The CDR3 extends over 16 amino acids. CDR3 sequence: CASSLKGQRDNEKLFF. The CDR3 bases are TGTGCCAGCAGCTTAAAGGGACAGAGAGATAATGAAAAACTGTTTTTT.